Sequencing of this TCR beta chain was carried out in a study of cytomegalovirus exposure and HLA in healthy donors. Study information: Tens of millions of unique TCRs from HLA-typed donors were held in an early release of data. Study outcomes and limitations: Accurate prediction of HLA-A and HLA-B alleles (for most subjects) was reportedly achieved from TCR beta sequences. Immune exposure information comprised only CMV serostatus.

The PCR had 60 Vbeta and 13 Jbeta primers. Per the original data handling: Later reanalysis found 60 million to 90 million unique TCR beta chains, around 9.9 million of them shared. Measured with immunoSEQ multiplex PCR; TCRdb has only the in-frame clones, and not every one. V, J and clone size are those of that table, while D and trimming were read from the DNA. The table lists some 130,000 clones. Trimming stripped 4 bases from V and 0 bases from J, with 10 bases between. The CDR3 consists of 15 residues. Per germline, CDR1 ENHRY and CDR2 SYGVKD. In regard to this clone: Its target is not known.

V is TRBV10-3 and J is TRBJ1-5; a possible D gene is TRBD1 (5 bases). The material sequenced was PBMCs. The sequence derives from a woman in her thirties or forties in good health and CMV-seronegative. The chain's CDR3 is CAISGQLNSNQPQHF. As DNA, the CDR3 is TGTGCCATCAGTGGACAGCTTAATAGCAATCAGCCCCAGCATTTT.